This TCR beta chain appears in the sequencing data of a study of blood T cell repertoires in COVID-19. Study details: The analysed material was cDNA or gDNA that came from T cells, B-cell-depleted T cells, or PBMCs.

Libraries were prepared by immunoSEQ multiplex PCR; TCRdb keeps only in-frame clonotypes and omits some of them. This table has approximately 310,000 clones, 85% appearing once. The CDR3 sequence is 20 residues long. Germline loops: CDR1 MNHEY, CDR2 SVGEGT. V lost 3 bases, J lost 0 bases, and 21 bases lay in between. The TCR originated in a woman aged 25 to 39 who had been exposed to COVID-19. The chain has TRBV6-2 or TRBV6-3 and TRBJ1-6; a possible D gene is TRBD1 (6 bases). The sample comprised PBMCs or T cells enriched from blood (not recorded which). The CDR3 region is CASSYQGIGTSSSYNSPLHF. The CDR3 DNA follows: TGTGCCAGCAGTTATCAGGGGATAGGGACGTCAAGCTCCTATAATTCACCCCTCCACTTT.